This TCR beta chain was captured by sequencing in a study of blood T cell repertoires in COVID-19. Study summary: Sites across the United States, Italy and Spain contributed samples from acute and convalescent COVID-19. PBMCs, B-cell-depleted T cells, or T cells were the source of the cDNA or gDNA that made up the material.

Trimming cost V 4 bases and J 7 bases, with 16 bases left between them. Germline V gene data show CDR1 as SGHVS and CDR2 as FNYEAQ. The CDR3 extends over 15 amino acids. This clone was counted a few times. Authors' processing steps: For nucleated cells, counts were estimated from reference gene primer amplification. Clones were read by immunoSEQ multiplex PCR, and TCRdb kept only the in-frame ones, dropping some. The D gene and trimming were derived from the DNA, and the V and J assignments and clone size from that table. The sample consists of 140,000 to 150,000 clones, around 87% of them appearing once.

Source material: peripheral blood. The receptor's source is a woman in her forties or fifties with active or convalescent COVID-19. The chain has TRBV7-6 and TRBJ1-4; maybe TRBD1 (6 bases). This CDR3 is CASSYSPGEGEKLFF. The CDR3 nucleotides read TGTGCCAGCAGCTACTCGCCAGGGGAAGGTGAAAAACTGTTTTTT.